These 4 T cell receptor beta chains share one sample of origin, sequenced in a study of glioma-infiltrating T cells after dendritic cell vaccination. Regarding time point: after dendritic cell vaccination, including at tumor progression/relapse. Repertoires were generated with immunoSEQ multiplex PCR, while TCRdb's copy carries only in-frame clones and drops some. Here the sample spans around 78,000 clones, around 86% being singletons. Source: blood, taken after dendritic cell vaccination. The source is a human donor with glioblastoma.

CDR3 sequence reads: CASSIQNGLGNQPQHF. For the CDR3, the DNA is TGTGCCAGTAGTATACAGAATGGCCTTGGTAATCAGCCCCAGCATTTT. The gene calls are TRBV19 and TRBJ1-5; D is undetermined. Germline CDR1 reads LNHDA; CDR2 reads SQIVND (reference sequence). The CDR3 has 16 residues. V was trimmed by 2 bases and J by 4 bases, leaving 15 bases between them.

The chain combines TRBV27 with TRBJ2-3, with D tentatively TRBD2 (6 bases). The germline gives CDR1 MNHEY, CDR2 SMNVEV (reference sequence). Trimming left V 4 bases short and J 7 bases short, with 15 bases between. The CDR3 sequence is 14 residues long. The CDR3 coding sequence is TGTGCCAGCAGTTGGACTATGCTCACGAATACGCAGTATTTT. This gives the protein CASSWTMLTNTQYF.

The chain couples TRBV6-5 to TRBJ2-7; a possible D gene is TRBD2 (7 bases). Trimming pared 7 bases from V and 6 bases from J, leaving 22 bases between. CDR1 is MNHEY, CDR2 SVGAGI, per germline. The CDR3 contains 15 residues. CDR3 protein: CASTPARGRLSEQYF. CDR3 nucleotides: TGTGCCAGCACCCCCGCGCGGGGGCGACTTTCCGAGCAGTACTTC.

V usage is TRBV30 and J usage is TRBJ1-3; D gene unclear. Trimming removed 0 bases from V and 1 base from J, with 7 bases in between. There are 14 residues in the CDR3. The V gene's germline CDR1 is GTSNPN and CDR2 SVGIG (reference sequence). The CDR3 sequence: CAWSVGRSGNTIYF. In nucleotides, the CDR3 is TGTGCCTGGAGTGTAGGGAGGTCTGGAAACACCATATATTTT.